Listed here are 9 T cell receptor beta chains from one sample, sequenced in a study of beta chain features in type 1 diabetes. Study-level findings and limits: In every one of the four CD4+ subsets, TCRB CDR3s were moderately but significantly shorter in Type 1 diabetes patients.

These receptors' targets are unknown. Of the isolated RNA, all was reverse transcribed, and so the sequenced material was expressed TCRB transcripts. Only in-frame clones appear in the TCRdb table, and some are missing; sequencing was by immunoSEQ multiplex PCR. Of about 340,000 clones listed, approximately 12% are singletons. The sequenced sample was naive CD4+ T cells from blood. These receptors were obtained from a woman younger than 30 with type 1 diabetes.

The table lists this clone with a few counts. This rearrangement joins TRBV4-3 to TRBJ2-6; 8 bases match TRBD2. This CDR3 is built from 19 residues. The junction had 8 bases not matched to a gene; V was cut back by 1 base and J by 0 bases. The germline CDR1 and CDR2 sequences are LGHNA and YSLEER. CDR3 residues: CASSQGPSGQSSGANVLTF. CDR3 DNA sequence: TGCGCCAGCAGCCAAGGGCCTAGCGGGCAGAGCTCTGGGGCCAACGTCCTGACTTTC.

The chain has TRBV5-1 and TRBJ2-2; 8 nucleotides agree with TRBD1. The CDR3 spans 17 residues. The germline CDR1 and CDR2 sequences are SGHRS and YFSETQ. Trimming removed 1 base from V and 1 base from J; junction bases left unmatched: 6. The DNA of the CDR3 is TGCGCCAGCAGCTTGAACCACGGGACAGGGAACACCGGGGAGCTGTTTTTT. The encoded protein is CASSLNHGTGNTGELFF.

The rearrangement joins TRBV19 to TRBJ2-7, with 7 bases aligning to TRBD2. This CDR3 comprises 13 residues. Germline V lookup: CDR1 LNHDA, CDR2 SQIVND (reference sequence). The V gene end was trimmed by 3 bases and the J gene end by 9 bases; junction bases not matched to a gene: 8. The CDR3 loop reads CASSITSETVQYV. For the CDR3, the DNA is TGTGCCAGTAGTATTACTAGCGAGACTGTGCAGTACGTC.

The V gene is TRBV6-6, the J gene TRBJ1-1; D call uncertain. CDR1 and CDR2 (germline): MNHNY, SVGAGI (reference sequence). V was trimmed by 4 bases and J by 4 bases, leaving 4 bases between them. This CDR3 has 11 amino acids. The CDR3: CASSLATEAFF. The CDR3 nucleotides are TGTGCCAGCAGTTTGGCCACTGAAGCTTTCTTT.

With respect to this clone: Other DNA sequences in the sample encode the same CDR3. J is TRBJ2-1 and V is TRBV20-1; D is unresolved. The CDR3 extends over 11 amino acids. The germline V gene encodes CDR1 DFQATT and CDR2 SNEGSKA (reference sequence). The V gene lost 3 bases and the J gene lost 6 bases, with 6 bases spanning the gap. The CDR3 bases are TGCAGTGCTAGTTCCCGCAATGAGCAGTTCTTC. It codes for CSASSRNEQFF.

This clone was counted only a few times. The chain joins TRBV18 to TRBJ2-3; TRBD1 agrees at 8 bases. The CDR3 has 15 residues. Germline-derived CDR1 and CDR2 are KGHSH and LQKENI. The V gene end was trimmed by 3 bases and the J gene end by 0 bases; junction bases not matched to a gene: 2. CDR3 loop: CASSPQGASTDTQYF. Here the CDR3 DNA reads TGTGCCAGCTCACCTCAGGGGGCTAGCACAGATACGCAGTATTTT.

The chain combines TRBV5-4 with TRBJ2-1; 11 bases are shared with TRBD2. In germline, CDR1 is SGHNT, CDR2 YYREEE (reference sequence). The CDR3 consists of 15 residues. V lost 3 bases to trimming and J lost 5 bases; unmatched junction nucleotides: 4. The CDR3 DNA follows: TGTGCCAGCAGCTGGGGACTAGCGGAGCACAATGAGCAGTTCTTC. Translating it yields CASSWGLAEHNEQFF.

This clone was counted a few times. Here the CDR3 reads CASSQDQAVRNEQFF. Here the CDR3 DNA reads TGCGCCAGCAGCCAAGATCAAGCGGTGAGGAATGAGCAGTTCTTC. The chain combines TRBV4-3 with TRBJ2-1; D possibly corresponds to TRBD2 (5 bases). In germline, CDR1 is LGHNA, CDR2 YSLEER. Trimming cost V 0 bases and J 7 bases, with 13 bases left between them. CDR3 size: 15 residues.

This clone was detected a few times. The gene calls are TRBV9 and TRBJ2-1, with 12 nucleotides matching TRBD2. After removal of 5 bases from V and 4 bases from J, the junction contained 7 bases not matched to a gene. The germline V gene has CDR1 SGDLS and CDR2 YYNGEE. This CDR3 comprises 16 residues. In nucleotides, the CDR3 is TGTGCCAGCAGTATTACCGGGACTAGCGGGTACAATGAGCAGTTCTTC. Protein sequence: CASSITGTSGYNEQFF.